This T cell receptor (beta chain) originates from a study of shared clonotypes between healthy human individuals. General study points: It was only blood that was sampled, and tissue repertoires likely differ.

Replicate PCRs for sorted subsets used around 200 ng DNA; this equaled 25,000 to 35,000 T cell genomes. TCRdb's table, derived via immunoSEQ multiplex PCR, lists solely in-frame clones and lacks some. The sample carries about 1.4 million clones, around 97% recorded once. Germline assignment: CDR1 MNHEY and CDR2 SVGAGI. The CDR3 loop spans 14 amino acids. The J segment lost 11 bases and the V segment lost 1 base, leaving 3 bases of the junction unmatched. Regarding this clone: The antigen is not known.

This sequence joins TRBV6-5 and TRBJ2-7, with 15 bases matching TRBD2. This TCR came from a man younger than 45 in good health. Sequencing input: naive CD4+ T cells sorted from blood. Subset specified: CD45RA+ positively selected. CDR3 DNA sequence: TGTGCCAGCAGTTACTTTCGGACTAGCGGGAGGGAGTACTTC. Protein product: CASSYFRTSGREYF.